This T cell receptor (beta chain) was observed in a study of CD8 T cells in ankylosing spondylitis. V was cut by 6 bases and J by 3 bases, with 8 bases left in between. The CDR3 extends over 12 amino acids. Germline assignment: CDR1 MDHEN and CDR2 SYDVKM. Using its own MiXCR run on the 5' RACE reads, TCRdb lists one record per CDR3 protein. Found here are 150,000 to 200,000 distinct CDR3 sequences, around 10% of them singletons; the top ten hold almost 30%. Study-level results: Reportedly, disease-linked clones are significantly enriched in ankylosing spondylitis patients' matched synovial fluid. Seemingly characteristic of ankylosing spondylitis blood was a TCR beta motif consisting of eight highly homologous variants.

Ten or more counts support this clonotype. The antigen is not known. Sequencing input: blood, either unsorted or a sorted T cell fraction (not recorded which). This clonotype was obtained from a male donor with ankylosing spondylitis or in good health (not recorded which). This chain connects TRBV28 to TRBJ1-1; tentatively, D is TRBD1 (5 bases). CDR3 in DNA: TGTGCCAGCAGCCTACAGGACACTGAAGCTTTCTTT. This codes for CASSLQDTEAFF.